These T cell receptor beta chains were read from a single sample in a study of beta chain features in type 1 diabetes. Clones were read by immunoSEQ multiplex PCR, and TCRdb kept only the in-frame ones, dropping some. The sample consists of hundreds of thousands of clones, 10% to 15% of them appearing once. Sequences were obtained from naive CD4+ T cells from blood. These receptors all stem from a man aged 18 to 29 in good health. Both conserved end residues are part of each CDR3. Each record gives: clone size, V gene, CDR3 protein. Some rows mark clone size as missing; the rest say once, few, many or name a class of expanded clone.

size: -; V: TRBV30; CDR3: CACPGQSNYGYTF
size: -; V: TRBV7-9; CDR3: CASSPQLKF
size: -; V: TRBV7-9; CDR3: CASSSTGNTEAFF
size: -; V: TRBV30; CDR3: CAWSDSQGGEQYF
size: -; V: TRBV6-5; CDR3: CAIRDRDNSPLHF
size: -; V: TRBV5-1; CDR3: CASSLESRQGTDTQYF
size: -; V: TRBV4-3; CDR3: CASSQVVREWYQPQHF
size: few; V: TRBV11-3; CDR3: CASSLWGSGANNEQFF
size: -; V: TRBV7-2; CDR3: CASRTTGYQYNEQFF
size: few; V: TRBV5-4; CDR3: CASSLGVGNTEAFF
size: few; V: TRBV4-1; CDR3: CASSQTPLDYGYTF
size: -; V: TRBV28; CDR3: CASSSSGTGPAYEQYF
size: -; V: TRBV4-3; CDR3: CASSQDSGEPTDTQYF
size: few; V: TRBV28; CDR3: CASRPRGQLAKNIQYF
size: few; V: TRBV5-1; CDR3: CASNGIAPQETQYF
size: -; V: TRBV6-6; CDR3: CASSDAPGSNEKLFF
size: -; V: TRBV7-9; CDR3: CASSLRLAGGDEQFF
size: few; V: TRBV2; CDR3: CASSRTDRVNGYTF
size: few; V: TRBV30; CDR3: CAFTRGGTGNTIYF
size: -; V: TRBV27; CDR3: CASSSTGGGDYTF
size: -; V: TRBV10-3; CDR3: CAISESIGQGRNEQFF
size: few; V: TRBV11-2; CDR3: CASSLARGGQETQYF